Each of the 20 T cell receptor beta chains below was sequenced from the same sample in a study of PD-1 blockade in mismatch repair-deficient tumors. Some clones are missing from TCRdb's copy, which holds only in-frame ones; the method was immunoSEQ multiplex PCR. The sample has 95,000 to 150,000 clones; about 86% are singletons. The source was peripheral blood, collected 44 weeks after starting pembrolizumab. The receptor set was obtained from an adult with mismatch repair-deficient cancer.

V usage is TRBV6-5 and J usage is TRBJ2-7, with D unclear. Germline CDR1 MNHEY, CDR2 SVGAGI. V lost 5 bases and J lost 0, with 8 bases in between. The length of the CDR3 is 13 residues. The CDR3 loop is CASSRTFSYEQYF. The CDR3 nucleotides read TGTGCCAGCAGTAGGACGTTCTCCTACGAGCAGTACTTC.

The chain links TRBV7-9 to TRBJ2-1, with a possible D match to TRBD2 (6 bases). The CDR3 is 15 amino acids. V was cut by 3 bases and J by 0 bases, with 9 bases left in between. Per the germline V gene, CDR1 is SEHNR and CDR2 is FQNEAQ (reference sequence). The CDR3, as DNA: TGTGCCAGCAGCTTTGTGGGGGGCTCCTACAATGAGCAGTTCTTC. This translates into CASSFVGGSYNEQFF.

The table lists this clone with a count of one. The chain recombines TRBV5-1 with TRBJ2-5, with 10 bases fitting TRBD2. The V gene's germline CDR1 is SGHRS and CDR2 YFSETQ. CDR3 length equals 16 residues. The V and J ends lost 5 bases and 5 bases, in that order; junction bases with no gene match: 12. CDR3 loop: CASRPSGSRLWETQYF. The CDR3 region has the DNA TGCGCCAGCAGACCTAGCGGGAGTCGCCTGTGGGAGACCCAGTACTTC.

This chain links TRBV30 with TRBJ1-5, with D hard to call. Trimming removed 4 bases at V and 3 bases at J, with 13 bases between. CDR1 and CDR2 from the germline V gene are GTSNPN and SVGIG (reference sequence). The CDR3 length is 14 residues. CDR3 nucleotides: TGTGCCTGGAAACCCGACGGACTCAATCAGCCCCAGCATTTT. Its translation is CAWKPDGLNQPQHF.

This chain links TRBV13 with TRBJ2-5; 7 positions match TRBD2. Losses at the gene ends were 5 bases for V and 7 bases for J; bases not matched to a gene: 10. Per germline, CDR1 PRHDT and CDR2 FYEKMQ (reference sequence). The CDR3 is 14 amino acids. CDR3 sequence reads: CASSAGTTSWTQYF. CDR3 DNA: TGTGCCAGCAGCGCCGGGACTACCTCCTGGACCCAGTACTTC.

The CDR3 DNA is TGTGCCAGTAGTCTGGGGGGGAGGGCCGCCCACGAGCAGTACTTC. Amino acid sequence: CASSLGGRAAHEQYF. V gene TRBV19 combines with J gene TRBJ2-7, with 7 bases identical to TRBD2. Germline loops: CDR1 LNHDA, CDR2 SQIVND (reference sequence). The CDR3 length is 15 residues. The V segment lost 5 bases and the J segment 5 bases; nucleotides outside the gene matches: 12.

In nucleotides, the CDR3 is TGCGCCAGCAGCCCTCGCGGGACTAGCAAGCTTGAGCAGTTCTTC. It is translated as CASSPRGTSKLEQFF. The V and J genes are TRBV4-3 and TRBJ2-1, with TRBD2 identical over 9 bases. The CDR3 contains 15 residues. Germline V CDR1 and CDR2: LGHNA, YSLEER. Trimming took 4 bases from V and 9 from J; bases not matched to a gene: 10.

The V gene is TRBV7-3, the J gene TRBJ2-1, with 10 bases identical to TRBD2. Germline V CDR1 and CDR2: SGHTA, FQGTGA. The trim removed 3 bases at V and 6 bases at J, leaving 5 bases unmatched. CDR3 length equals 15 residues. The CDR3 region is CASSFGLAAANEQFF. The CDR3 DNA is TGTGCCAGCAGCTTTGGACTAGCGGCGGCCAATGAGCAGTTCTTC.

The chain is built from TRBV13 and TRBJ2-5; 13 nucleotides match TRBD2. The length of the CDR3 is 16 residues. V was pared by 0 bases and J by 5 bases, with 3 bases of the junction left unmatched. Per germline, CDR1 PRHDT and CDR2 FYEKMQ (reference sequence). CDR3 in DNA: TGTGCCAGCAGCTTAGGGACTAGCGGGAGGAGGGAGACCCAGTACTTC. It yields the protein CASSLGTSGRRETQYF.

V and J are TRBV29-1 and TRBJ2-1; 14 nucleotides match TRBD2. V gave up 6 bases and J gave up 8 bases; unmatched junction bases: 6. The germline CDR1 and CDR2 sequences are SQVTM and ANQGSEA. The CDR3 sequence is 14 residues long. The CDR3 reads CSVEGLAGVYEQFF. The CDR3 DNA follows: TGCAGCGTCGAGGGACTAGCGGGAGTCTATGAGCAGTTCTTC.

V usage is TRBV9 and J usage is TRBJ2-2; D not certain. The CDR3 spans 13 residues. Germline assignment: CDR1 SGDLS and CDR2 YYNGEE. Trimming took off 0 bases at V and 6 bases at J, with 6 bases between the two ends. The CDR3 nucleotides read TGTGCCAGCAGCGTAGATAGGTCCGGGGAGCTGTTTTTT. Amino acids: CASSVDRSGELFF. The full variable domain, its missing parts supplied by reference TRBV9 and TRBJ2-2, is DSGVTQTPKHLITATGQRVTLRCSPRSGDLSVYWYQQSLDQGLQFLIQYYNGEERAKGNILERFSAQQFPDLHSELNLSSLELGDSALYFCASSVDRSGELFFGEGSRLTVL.

The V gene is TRBV11-2, the J gene TRBJ2-2, with D perhaps matching TRBD2 (6 bases). Per germline, CDR1 SGHAT and CDR2 FQNNGV. V lost 5 bases to trimming and J lost 6 bases, with 22 bases between them. The CDR3 length is 17 residues. The CDR3 DNA reads as TGTGCCAGCAGCCTCCTAAGCGCGGGACCCCTCGCCGGGGAGCTGTTTTTT. It specifies CASSLLSAGPLAGELFF.

The V gene is TRBV18, the J gene TRBJ2-7, with 7 bases lining up with TRBD1. The CDR3 length is 15 residues. V lost 2 bases, J lost 1 base, and 5 bases stayed unmatched. Germline CDR1 reads KGHSH; CDR2 reads LQKENI. For the CDR3, the DNA is TGTGCCAGCTCACCAGGGACGGGACAGTCCTACGAGCAGTACTTC. Protein: CASSPGTGQSYEQYF.

The chain carries TRBV7-9 and TRBJ2-1, with 13 bases identical to TRBD2. The V and J ends lost 5 bases and 10 bases, in that order; junction bases with no gene match: 5. This CDR3 spans 14 amino acids. In germline, CDR1 is SEHNR, CDR2 FQNEAQ (reference sequence). DNA for the CDR3: TGTGCCAGCAGCACTTCGGGACTAGCGGGGGAGCAGTTCTTC. It translates to CASSTSGLAGEQFF.

The chain links TRBV6-4 to TRBJ1-1, with 7 bases aligning to TRBD1. J gave up 1 base and V 2 bases, and 1 base lay outside the gene matches. CDR3 size: 14 residues. CDR1 MRHNA and CDR2 SNTAGT come from the germline V gene. CDR3 in amino acids: CASSDGTENTEAFF. DNA for the CDR3: TGTGCCAGCAGTGACGGGACAGAGAACACTGAAGCTTTCTTT.

As DNA, the CDR3 is TGTGCCAGCAGCCTTGGGGGACTTGCCTACGAGCAGTACTTC. This encodes CASSLGGLAYEQYF. The V and J genes are TRBV5-6 and TRBJ2-7, with a tentative D call TRBD2 (6 bases). The CDR3 has 14 amino acids. V lost 4 bases and J 2 bases, leaving 13 bases between the germline ends. Germline V CDR1 and CDR2: SGHDT, YYEEEE.

The rearrangement uses TRBV21-1 and TRBJ2-5; TRBD1, the table's D call, was not compared with the DNA. TRBV21-1 is flagged as a pseudogene. There are 15 residues in the CDR3. The CDR3 nucleotides read TGTGCCAGCACCCTCCGGGACAGGAGGCAGGAGACCCAGTACTTC. It encodes CASTLRDRRQETQYF.

The chain couples TRBV5-8 to TRBJ2-5, with D possibly matching TRBD1 (6 bases). Germline V gene lookup returns CDR1 SGHTS and CDR2 YDEGEE. The CDR3 extends over 16 amino acids. V lost 6 bases and J lost 1, with 19 bases in between. The CDR3 DNA is TGTGCCAGCATCACTTTTGGACGGACAGCCCAAGAGACCCAGTACTTC. Protein sequence: CASITFGRTAQETQYF.

The J gene is TRBJ2-7, the V gene TRBV5-1, with D perhaps TRBD1 (5 bases). The CDR3 consists of 13 residues. Trimming pared 0 bases from V and 7 bases from J, leaving 11 bases between. Germline V gene sequence: CDR1 SGHRS, CDR2 YFSETQ. CDR3 sequence reads: CASSLGGVFEQYF. In DNA, the CDR3 is TGCGCCAGCAGCTTGGGGGGCGTATTTGAGCAGTACTTC.

This clone was observed a few times. The rearrangement links TRBV27 to TRBJ2-7; 7 positions agree with TRBD2. V trimming: 5 bases; J trimming: 6 bases; junction bases outside the gene matches: 7. The CDR3 spans 13 residues. Germline V gives CDR1 MNHEY, CDR2 SMNVEV (reference sequence). For the CDR3, the DNA is TGTGCCAGCAGTCCAACTAGCGCGGGCGAGCAGTACTTC. This sequence encodes CASSPTSAGEQYF.